This T cell receptor (beta chain) was recorded in a study of blood T cell repertoires in COVID-19 (dated by TCRdb to between 2020 and 2021). Background for the entire study: Samples from collaborators originated in the United States, Italy and Spain and spanned both the acute and convalescent phases of COVID-19. The material from the prospective study consisted of cDNA or gDNA derived from T cells, B-cell-depleted T cells, or PBMCs. Deeply sampled blood TCRbeta repertoires from subjects exposed to, actively infected with, or recovered from COVID-19 were included in the dataset. The repertoires were released in a freely available public database intended as a resource for research on the immune response to SARS-CoV-2. Samples were obtained from the ongoing ImmuneRACE study (first 160 participants) and from 1,254 subjects provided by 6 global collaborators. A de-identified subject ID, COVID-19 status, age in years and sex were almost always included in the sample metadata. Where available, HLA class I and class II types were obtained from metadata supplied by the sample provider rather than from assay-based typing. What the authors observed across the whole study: How much clinical and demographic metadata was included differed by source and by participant, and the metadata was provided uncurated.

Participants in the prospective study were aged about 18 to 95 years, lived in about two dozen United States geographic areas, and enrolled through a virtual design. To assign participants to cohorts, the prospective study relied on clinical history that participants themselves reported in a screening survey and a study questionnaire. In the prospective study, mobile phlebotomists collected whole blood, serum and a nasopharyngeal or oropharyngeal swab from each participant. Participants in the prospective study had the option to provide additional blood draws and questionnaires over a roughly two-month period. Blood samples from the prospective study were shipped frozen or at room temperature prior to DNA extraction. To note about this clone: The antigen it recognizes is unknown. It has no much larger one-base neighbor in the sample; base qualities were not kept.

TCRbeta CDR3 regions were amplified from genomic DNA by means of the immunoSEQ Assay, a bias-controlled multiplex PCR. As for how the authors treated the data: Nucleated cell counts per sample were estimated from amplification of reference gene primers within the assay. Sequence reads were collapsed and filtered to measure the absolute abundance of every unique TCRbeta CDR3 rearrangement. For each sample, productive Simpson clonality was calculated as the square root of Simpson's diversity index across productive rearrangements. Here the immuneACCESS table is served through TCRdb, limited to in-frame sequences with V and J called. Missing clones are a known gap in these copies; in checked studies unresolved V genes cover under half, and the rest lacks a known reason. V and J calls and clone size are as listed in that table; D and trimming were resolved from the DNA. Here the sample has 250,000 to 300,000 clones; approximately 90% occur a single time. The ten largest clones add up to 2% to 2.5% of the sample.

Counted from cysteine to phenylalanine, this CDR3 has 15 amino acids. CDR3 DNA is the only sequence kept; it has 45 bases, read in frame from the first base. The trim is 8 bases for V and 0 bases for J, with a gap of 14 bases between the germline ends. The germline V gene (reference sequence) provides CDR1 LNHDA and CDR2 SQIVND. Specimen: PBMCs or T cells enriched from blood (not recorded which). The rearranged chain carries TRBV19 and TRBJ1-5, with the D gene call left open. This sequence was found in a woman in her thirties or forties with acute COVID-19. The nucleotide sequence reads as follows: TGTGCCAGTTTCGCGGGGAGAAGTAGCAATCAGCCCCAGCATTTT. Translated, it reads CASFAGRSSNQPQHF.